The rows below give T cell receptor beta chains drawn from one sample of a study of a mutant IDH1 vaccine in newly diagnosed glioma. Clones were sequenced by immunoSEQ multiplex PCR, and TCRdb holds only the in-frame ones, with some missing. Of some 42,000 clones in the sample, approximately 80% were seen once. The antigens of these receptors remain unknown. The specimen was PBMCs, collected from a glioma patient whose treatment included an IDH1 peptide vaccine. The source is a woman aged 45 to 65 with glioma. Both conserved end residues are part of each CDR3. The D gene is left open where the match is weak. Clone size is stated in some rows and not others, as once, few, many or a class when expanded.

.	TRBV28	TRBJ1-4	.	TGTGCCAGCAGTTCCCGAAGGGGTCCTAATGAAAAACTGTTTTTT	CASSSRRGPNEKLFF
.	TRBV4-2	TRBJ1-2	.	TGTGCCAGCAGCCAAGAGAGAAGGGCCTATGGCTACACCTTC	CASSQERRAYGYTF
.	TRBV6-5	TRBJ1-6	.	TGTGCCAGCAGTGCGGGCGGTTGGGTCTCACCCCTCCACTTT	CASSAGGWVSPLHF
.	TRBV12-5	TRBJ2-1	.	TGTGCTAGTGGTTTGGGTCAGGGGGAGGCTGAGCAGTTCTTC	CASGLGQGEAEQFF
.	TRBV5-6	TRBJ2-6	.	TGTGTTAGATTGGAAATAAACTCTGGGGCCAACGTCCTGACTTTC	CVRLEINSGANVLTF
TRBD1	TRBV5-1	TRBJ1-6	.	TGCGCCAGCAGCTTGGGACAGGGTGATTCACCCCTCCACTTT	CASSLGQGDSPLHF
TRBD2	TRBV6-1	TRBJ2-1	.	TGTGCCAGCAGTGAAGCTAGCGGGGGGGCCAATGAGCAGTTCTTC	CASSEASGGANEQFF
.	TRBV6-6	TRBJ1-6	.	TGTGCCAGCAGTACCATGGGCTCCTATAATTCACCCCTCCACTTT	CASSTMGSYNSPLHF
.	TRBV7-2	TRBJ2-2	.	TGTGCCAGCAGCTTAGTACACACCGGGGAGCTGTTTTTT	CASSLVHTGELFF
.	TRBV4-3	TRBJ1-1	.	TGCGCCAGCAGCCAAGATAGGGCCCCGAACACTGAAGCTTTCTTT	CASSQDRAPNTEAFF
.	TRBV30	TRBJ1-2	.	TGTGCCTGGAATAAGGGATTCTATGGCTACACCTTC	CAWNKGFYGYTF
TRBD1	TRBV19	TRBJ1-5	.	TGTGCCAGTAGTAAGGGACAGGGGGCGGGTAATCAGCCCCAGCATTTT	CASSKGQGAGNQPQHF
.	TRBV18	TRBJ1-2	.	TGTGCCAGCTCACCACCGGGGTCACAGCTTCTTTATGGCTACACCTTC	CASSPPGSQLLYGYTF
.	TRBV7-8	TRBJ1-1	.	TGTGCCACCCAAGGTCCGGGACGGAGGGCTTGGTTT	CATQGPGRRAWF
TRBD1	TRBV5-1	TRBJ2-7	.	TGCGCCAGCAGCTTGGGGCGAGGGACAGGGCCTACTTACGAGCAGTACTTC	CASSLGRGTGPTYEQYF
.	TRBV2	TRBJ2-3	.	TGTGCCAGCAGTGCCTCTGCGGGACCCCTACGCACAGATACGCAGTATTTT	CASSASAGPLRTDTQYF
.	TRBV21-1	TRBJ1-1	once	TGTGCCAGCAGCACCTACCGATTCCGGGACAGGGGGCGTAGGAACACTGAAGCTTTCTTT	CASSTYRFRDRGRRNTEAFF
.	TRBV5-4	TRBJ1-1	.	TGTGCCAGCAGCTTGTGGAATCGGGGATTCACTGAAGCTTTCTTT	CASSLWNRGFTEAFF
.	TRBV6-1	TRBJ1-6	.	TGTGCCAGCACCTCGGCAGGGGTTGCTTCACCCCTCCACTTT	CASTSAGVASPLHF
.	TRBV4-2	TRBJ1-3	.	TGTGCCAGCAGTAGGGTAAGGGGAGACACCATATATTTT	CASSRVRGDTIYF
.	TRBV29-1	TRBJ2-7	.	TGCAGCGTTTTTAGCGCCGGCACCTACGAGCAGTACTTC	CSVFSAGTYEQYF
TRBD2	TRBV7-2	TRBJ2-3	.	TGTGCCAGCAGGGCGCCCGGGGGGAGCACAGATACGCAGTATTTT	CASRAPGGSTDTQYF
.	TRBV15	TRBJ1-2	.	TGTGCCACCAGCAGAGATCTGGAGGGGTCCCACACCTTC	CATSRDLEGSHTF
.	TRBV25-1	TRBJ1-5	few	TGTGCCAGCAGTGAATCGGGACTGGCCCAGCATTTT	CASSESGLAQHF
TRBD1	TRBV5-4	TRBJ2-2	.	TGTGCCAGCAGCTTGGCAGGGGGCGACACCGGGGAGCTGTTTTTT	CASSLAGGDTGELFF
TRBD1	TRBV5-6	TRBJ2-7	.	TGTGCCAGCAGCCTAAGGAGGGGGACAGGGGACGAGCAGTACTTC	CASSLRRGTGDEQYF
.	TRBV21-1	TRBJ1-6	.	TGTGCCAGCAGCAAAGATTCTTCCTTCTTTCATAATTCACCCCTCCACTTT	CASSKDSSFFHNSPLHF
.	TRBV5-1	TRBJ2-5	.	TGCGCCAGCAGGGGCACAAAGACCCAGTACTTC	CASRGTKTQYF
TRBD1	TRBV10-1	TRBJ2-7	.	TGCGCCAGCAGTAAGGACAGGGCCACCTACGAGCAGTACTTC	CASSKDRATYEQYF
TRBD1	TRBV5-1	TRBJ1-6	.	TGCGCCAGCAGCCCGGAGGGACAGACTCATAATTCACCCCTCCACTTT	CASSPEGQTHNSPLHF
.	TRBV30	TRBJ1-2	.	TGTGCCTGGAGAAACAGGGTGCTGGATGGCTACACCTTC	CAWRNRVLDGYTF
.	TRBV30	TRBJ1-2	once	TGTGCCTGGAGTGTGTGGAGGGCCAATGGCTACACCTTC	CAWSVWRANGYTF
.	TRBV7-9	TRBJ2-7	.	TGTGCCAGCAGTCAATCCCCCGGGGCTTACGAGCAGTACTTC	CASSQSPGAYEQYF
.	TRBV30	TRBJ1-1	.	TGTGCCTGGAACGGAGACGGGAACACTGAAGCTTTCTTT	CAWNGDGNTEAFF
TRBD1	TRBV6-1	TRBJ1-1	once	TGTGCCAGCACCCCAGGACAGGGTCGGCTTTTCGGAGCTTTCTTT	CASTPGQGRLFGAFF
TRBD1	TRBV30	TRBJ2-7	.	TGTGCCTGGGACAGGGGAGGAGCGCAGACCTACGAGCAGTACTTC	CAWDRGGAQTYEQYF
.	TRBV2	TRBJ1-5	few	TGTGCCAGCAGCCAGAGGTCATCCCAGCATTTT	CASSQRSSQHF
.	TRBV11-2	TRBJ1-6	.	TGTGCCAGCAGCTTAGGGAAGGGTGGTTCACCCCTCCACTTT	CASSLGKGGSPLHF
TRBD2	TRBV5-1	TRBJ2-7	.	TGCGCCAGCAGCTTAAGCGGGGAGGGCTACGAGCAGTACTTC	CASSLSGEGYEQYF
.	TRBV7-6	TRBJ2-7	.	TGTGCCAGCAGCTTATCCACAGACTACGAGCAGTACTTC	CASSLSTDYEQYF
.	TRBV7-2	TRBJ1-3	few	TGTGCCAGCAGCTTCAGGTCCCCCTCTGGAAACACCATATATTTT	CASSFRSPSGNTIYF
TRBD1	TRBV9	TRBJ1-4	.	TGTGCCAGCAGCGTGGGGACAGCTAATAATGAAAAACTGTTTTTT	CASSVGTANNEKLFF
TRBD1	TRBV7-2	TRBJ1-3	.	TGTGCCAGCAGCTTAGAGCAGGGGGCGAGAAACACCATATATTTT	CASSLEQGARNTIYF
TRBD1	TRBV10-3	TRBJ1-6	.	TGTGCCATCAGTGAGGGAGGGACAGGGCTTAATTCACCCCTCCACTTT	CAISEGGTGLNSPLHF
TRBD2	TRBV6-5	TRBJ2-2	.	TGTGCCACCCTTCGACTAGCGGGGGTCCCCGGGGAGCTGTTTTTT	CATLRLAGVPGELFF
.	TRBV19	TRBJ1-6	.	TGTGCCAGTAGTATTGTGAAGAATTCACCCCTCCACTTT	CASSIVKNSPLHF
.	TRBV30	TRBJ1-1	.	TGTGCCTGGATGCCAGACATGAACACTGAAGCTTTCTTT	CAWMPDMNTEAFF
TRBD2	TRBV6-4	TRBJ2-1	.	TGTGCCAGCAGTGACGCTAGCGGCTCCTACAATGAGCAGTTCTTC	CASSDASGSYNEQFF
.	TRBV10-3	TRBJ1-1	few	TGTGCCATCAGTGTCAGGGGCACTGAAGCTTTCTTT	CAISVRGTEAFF
TRBD1	TRBV10-3	TRBJ1-4	.	TGTGCCATCAGTACTGGACAGGGATTTAATGAAAAACTGTTTTTT	CAISTGQGFNEKLFF
.	TRBV27	TRBJ2-1	.	TGTGCCAGCAGCTCGATGGACAATGAGCAGTTCTTC	CASSSMDNEQFF
.	TRBV15	TRBJ2-6	.	TGTGCCACCAGCTCTTCCAGGGGTTCCGGGGCCAACGTCCTGACTTTC	CATSSSRGSGANVLTF
.	TRBV9	TRBJ2-2	.	TGTGCCAGCAGCGGGGGACAGAACACCGGGGAGCTGTTTTTT	CASSGGQNTGELFF
.	TRBV5-6	TRBJ2-1	.	TGTGCCAGCAGCCTGGTGATTAGACCGCAGTTCTTC	CASSLVIRPQFF
.	TRBV5-1	TRBJ2-1	few	TGCGCCAGCAGCTTAGTGCCGGGGGCCAATGAGCAGTTCTTC	CASSLVPGANEQFF
.	TRBV7-9	TRBJ2-2	.	TGTGCCAGCGAAAATGTCCGGCAGGGAGCCACCGGGGAGCTGTTTTTT	CASENVRQGATGELFF
.	TRBV7-9	TRBJ1-5	.	TGTGCCAGCAGCCAGACCGGACCGACCAATCAGCCCCAGCATTTT	CASSQTGPTNQPQHF
TRBD1	TRBV5-1	TRBJ1-1	.	TGCGCCAGCAGCACCCCGGGACAGGGGGGCACTGAAGCTTTCTTT	CASSTPGQGGTEAFF
.	TRBV6-6	TRBJ2-7	.	TGTGCCAGCAGTCCCAACTTAGAGCGGGCCGAGCAGTACTTC	CASSPNLERAEQYF
.	TRBV7-2	TRBJ1-1	once	TGTGCCAGCAGCCCCTCCTGGGCAGACACTGAAGCTTTCTTT	CASSPSWADTEAFF